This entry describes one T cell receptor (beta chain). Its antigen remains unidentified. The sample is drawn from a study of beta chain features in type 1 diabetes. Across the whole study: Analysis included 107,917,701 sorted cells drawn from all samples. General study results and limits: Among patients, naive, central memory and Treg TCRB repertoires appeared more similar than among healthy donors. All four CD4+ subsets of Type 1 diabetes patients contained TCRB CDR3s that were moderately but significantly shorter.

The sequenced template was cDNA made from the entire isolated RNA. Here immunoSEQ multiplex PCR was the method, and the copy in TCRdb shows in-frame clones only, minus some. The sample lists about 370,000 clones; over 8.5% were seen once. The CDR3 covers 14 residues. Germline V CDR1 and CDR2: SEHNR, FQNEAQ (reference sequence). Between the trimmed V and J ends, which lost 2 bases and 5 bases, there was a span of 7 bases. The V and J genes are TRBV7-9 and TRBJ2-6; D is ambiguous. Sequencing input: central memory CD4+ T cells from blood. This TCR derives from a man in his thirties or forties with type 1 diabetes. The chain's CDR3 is CASSLTLRANVLTF. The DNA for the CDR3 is TGTGCCAGCAGCTTAACGCTTCGGGCCAACGTCCTGACTTTC.